The 25 T cell receptor beta chains listed next were all sequenced from one sample in a study of T cells in Graves' hyperthyroidism and ophthalmopathy. TCR beta CDR3 regions were amplified from RNA. With the HTBI primer set, the TCR CDR3 went through a first round of RT-PCR. A single record per CDR3 protein comes from TCRdb applying MiXCR to the multiplex PCR reads. The data show a few hundred thousand distinct CDR3 sequences, about a sixth seen once. The sequencing input was blood. These receptors originate from a woman aged 18-35 years with Graves' hyperthyroidism.

This clonotype has a count of ten or more. The chain couples TRBV12-3 or TRBV12-4 to TRBJ1-1; no definite D call. V was pared by 1 base and J by 11 bases, with 14 bases between. This CDR3 contains 13 residues. CDR3 loop: CASSLEDTSRAFF. CDR3 nucleotide sequence: TGTGCCAGCAGTTTAGAAGACACATCAAGGGCTTTCTTT.

This clonotype showed up many times. V and J are TRBV27 and TRBJ2-1; 7 bases map to TRBD2. With V trimmed by 3 bases and J by 8 bases, 7 bases remained unmatched. CDR3 length: 14 amino acids. Looked up from germline, CDR1 is MNHEY and CDR2 is SMNVEV (reference sequence). The CDR3: CASSFPGGVDEQFF. For the CDR3, the DNA is TGTGCCAGCAGTTTTCCTGGGGGGGTCGATGAGCAGTTCTTC.

This clonotype was seen many times. The junction differs from germline at one of its ends, possibly a read error. The chain joins TRBV6-2 or TRBV6-3 to TRBJ2-5, with D unresolved. This CDR3 region has 13 residues. Germline CDR1 reads MNHEY; CDR2 reads SVGEGT. In nucleotides, the CDR3 is TGTGCCAGCAGTTACCTTCCCCAAGGGACCCAGTACTTC. This sequence encodes CASSYLPQGTQYF.

Concerning this clonotype itself: It may be a read error: a sequence one base away is much more abundant. The chain employs TRBV6-2 or TRBV6-3 and TRBJ2-5; D tentatively reads TRBD1 or TRBD2 (5 bases each). The CDR3 totals 15 residues. Trimming cost V 4 bases and J 0 bases, with 12 bases left between them. Germline V gene data show CDR1 as MNHEY and CDR2 as SVGEGT. The CDR3 protein is CASSLGDGYQETQYF. The CDR3 DNA sequence: TGTGCCAGCAGTTTGGGGGATGGGTACCAAGAGACCCAGTACTTC.

DNA for the CDR3: TGCAGTGCTAGGGGGACCGTCGGAAACGAGCAGTACTTC. It translates to CSARGTVGNEQYF. This rearrangement joins TRBV20-1 to TRBJ2-7, with D possibly called TRBD1 or TRBD2 (5 bases each). Trimming stripped 3 bases from V and 5 bases from J, with 14 bases between. The CDR3 is 13 residues long. Germline CDR1 DFQATT, CDR2 SNEGSKA (reference sequence).

Many counts were recorded for this clonotype. The rearrangement links TRBV7-2 to TRBJ2-3; 12 bases align to TRBD2. The CDR3 runs 18 residues. Germline V gene sequence: CDR1 SGHTA, CDR2 FQGNSA. V shed 5 bases and J 0 bases; nucleotides not matched to a gene: 9. The chain's CDR3 is CASSLRTSGDTSTDTQYF. CDR3 nucleotides: TGTGCCAGCAGCCTAAGGACTAGCGGGGATACTAGCACAGATACGCAGTATTTT.

This clonotype appeared a few times. The chain carries TRBV3-1 and TRBJ2-7, with 9 bases fitting TRBD2. CDR3 size: 13 residues. Germline assignment: CDR1 LGHDT and CDR2 YNNKEL (reference sequence). The V and J ends lost 4 bases and 6 bases, in that order; junction bases with no gene match: 4. The CDR3 nucleotides are TGTGCCAGCAGCCTTACTAGCGGGCTCGAGCAGTACTTC. This codes for CASSLTSGLEQYF.

This clonotype was seen a few times. This chain links TRBV9 with TRBJ1-3, with D possibly being TRBD1 (6 bases). V lost 4 bases and J 0 bases, leaving 11 bases between the germline ends. The germline CDR1 and CDR2 sequences are SGDLS and YYNGEE. The CDR3 spans 15 residues. CDR3 nucleotides: TGTGCCAGCAGCTTTACAGGGTTCTCTGGAAACACCATATATTTT. It is translated as CASSFTGFSGNTIYF. The variable domain in full, with the rest retrieved from reference TRBV9 and TRBJ1-3, is DSGVTQTPKHLITATGQRVTLRCSPRSGDLSVYWYQQSLDQGLQFLIQYYNGEERAKGNILERFSAQQFPDLHSELNLSSLELGDSALYFCASSFTGFSGNTIYFGEGSWLTVV.

The table lists this clonotype with many counts. The chain carries TRBV20-1 and TRBJ2-1; TRBD2 agrees at 7 bases. The CDR3 runs 16 residues. Germline CDR1 DFQATT, CDR2 SNEGSKA (reference sequence). With 3 bases clipped from V and 7 bases from J, the junction kept 15 bases outside the gene matches. This CDR3 reads CSARILGRGSTNEQFF. DNA for the CDR3: TGCAGTGCTAGGATCCTAGGTCGCGGGAGCACGAATGAGCAGTTCTTC.

This clonotype appeared a few times. This chain uses TRBV29-1 with TRBJ2-7; the D gene is possibly TRBD1 (6 bases). The CDR3 runs to 15 residues. Germline CDR1 reads SQVTM; CDR2 reads ANQGSEA. CDR3 nucleotide sequence: TGCAGTCGTGTTGAGTGGGCAGGGGTCTCCTACGAGCAGTACTTC. Its protein is CSRVEWAGVSYEQYF.

This chain uses TRBV7-6 with TRBJ2-5, with 7 nucleotides matching TRBD2. Germline V gene data show CDR1 as SGHVS and CDR2 as FNYEAQ. V dropped 4 bases and J dropped 7; count of bases not matched to a gene: 6. The CDR3 is 13 amino acids. This CDR3 reads CASSSSPGGTQYF. The CDR3 bases are TGTGCCAGCAGCTCGTCACCGGGGGGGACCCAGTACTTC.

This clonotype was counted many times. The J gene is TRBJ2-2, the V gene TRBV12-3 or TRBV12-4; D remains ambiguous. The CDR3 totals 16 residues. Trimming shortened V by 6 bases and J by 0 bases, and 14 bases separated the two germline ends. CDR3 bases: TGTGCCAGCAGCCCACGAATTTGGTCGAACACCGGGGAGCTGTTTTTT. This codes for CASSPRIWSNTGELFF.

This clonotype was observed a few times. The chain employs TRBV7-2 and TRBJ2-7; D call uncertain. Trimming removed 0 bases at V and 2 bases at J, with 17 bases between. The CDR3 totals 17 residues. Per germline, CDR1 SGHTA and CDR2 FQGNSA. CDR3 nucleotide sequence: TGTGCCAGCAGCTTAGCAGCCAGGCCCCTCTCACCCTACGAGCAGTACTTC. Encoded protein: CASSLAARPLSPYEQYF. The whole variable domain, filled in from reference TRBV7-2 and TRBJ2-7, reads GAGVSQSPSNKVTEKGKDVELRCDPISGHTALYWYRQSLGQGLEFLIYFQGNSAPDKSGLPSDRFSAERTGGSVSTLTIQRTQQEDSAVYLCASSLAARPLSPYEQYFGPGTRLTVT.

The sample holds many counts of this clonotype. CDR3 in amino acids: CSVGTGMHTEAFF. As DNA, the CDR3 is TGCAGCGTAGGGACGGGAATGCACACTGAAGCTTTCTTT. This chain links TRBV29-1 with TRBJ1-1, with D possibly being TRBD1 (5 bases). CDR3 length equals 13 residues. Trimming removed 6 bases from V and 3 bases from J, with 14 bases in between. Germline values: CDR1 SQVTM, CDR2 ANQGSEA.

This clonotype came up a few times. The genes are TRBV19 and TRBJ2-1; D is unclear. Per the germline V gene, CDR1 is LNHDA and CDR2 is SQIVND (reference sequence). This CDR3 is 15 amino acids long. Trimming took 9 bases from V and 12 from J, leaving 27 bases between them. The CDR3 loop reads CASTTTSTGLSWQFF. In DNA form, the CDR3 reads TGTGCCAGCACGACCACTTCTACCGGCCTTTCCTGGCAGTTCTTC. The full variable domain, completed using reference TRBV19 and TRBJ2-1, is DGGITQSPKYLFRKEGQNVTLSCEQNLNHDAMYWYRQDPGQGLRLIYYSQIVNDFQKGDIAEGYSVSREKKESFPLTVTSAQKNPTAFYLCASTTTSTGLSWQFFGPGTRLTVL.

This clonotype came up many times. V and J are TRBV7-8 and TRBJ1-5; D call uncertain. Germline V gene lookup returns CDR1 SGHVS and CDR2 FQNEAQ. This CDR3 contains 15 residues. The V and J ends lost 4 bases and 2 bases respectively, with 12 bases between them. The CDR3 nucleotides are TGTGCCAGCAGCTCTGTCCCAGATGGCAATCAGCCCCAGCATTTT. It encodes CASSSVPDGNQPQHF.

The CDR3 coding sequence is TGTGCCAGCAGCTTAACGGTAGTGGGAGAGGGGAACACCGGGGAGCTGTTTTTT. Translation gives CASSLTVVGEGNTGELFF. This rearrangement joins TRBV7-3 to TRBJ2-2; tentatively, D is TRBD2 (5 bases). Germline V gene lookup returns CDR1 SGHTA and CDR2 FQGTGA. V was trimmed by 0 bases and J by 1 base, leaving 15 bases between them. The CDR3 loop spans 18 amino acids.

The J gene is TRBJ2-1, the V gene TRBV3-1; 8 bases line up with TRBD1. In germline, CDR1 is LGHDT, CDR2 YNNKEL (reference sequence). Losses at the gene ends were 0 bases for V and 3 bases for J; bases not matched to a gene: 1. This CDR3 spans 15 amino acids. The CDR3: CASSQETGVYNEQFF. The CDR3 nucleotides are TGTGCCAGCAGCCAAGAGACAGGGGTCTACAATGAGCAGTTCTTC.

This clonotype was observed a handful of times. This rearrangement joins TRBV6-2 or TRBV6-3 to TRBJ2-3; tentative D call: TRBD2 (6 bases). The ends were cut back, 6 bases at V and 0 bases at J, with 19 bases in the middle. Germline CDR1 is MNHEY and CDR2 is SVGEGT. CDR3 length: 17 amino acids. The CDR3 loop reads CASRLLAAGFSTDTQYF. The CDR3 nucleotides read TGTGCCAGCAGACTATTAGCGGCGGGGTTTAGCACAGATACGCAGTATTTT.

V usage is TRBV19 and J usage is TRBJ1-1; D remains unclear. From germline, CDR1 is LNHDA and CDR2 SQIVND (reference sequence). The CDR3 extends over 18 amino acids. Between the trimmed V and J ends, which lost 2 bases and 0 bases, there was a span of 19 bases. Written as DNA, the CDR3 is TGTGCCAGTAGTATATTAGTAGGATTCAAATACATGAACACTGAAGCTTTCTTT. It specifies CASSILVGFKYMNTEAFF. Based on the CDR3 plus reference TRBV19 and TRBJ1-1, the full variable domain is DGGITQSPKYLFRKEGQNVTLSCEQNLNHDAMYWYRQDPGQGLRLIYYSQIVNDFQKGDIAEGYSVSREKKESFPLTVTSAQKNPTAFYLCASSILVGFKYMNTEAFFGQGTRLTVV.

This clonotype was seen many times. The chain links TRBV6-1 to TRBJ2-3; unclear D gene. Trimming took 2 bases from V and 2 from J, leaving 17 bases between them. This CDR3 comprises 17 residues. Germline values: CDR1 MNHNS, CDR2 SASEGT. This CDR3 is CASSESLWRFDTDTQYF. CDR3 sequence (DNA): TGTGCCAGCAGTGAATCCCTTTGGCGGTTCGACACAGATACGCAGTATTTT.

This clonotype was picked up many times. V is TRBV5-6 and J is TRBJ1-5, with D tentatively TRBD1 (5 bases). Trimming stripped 0 bases from V and 4 bases from J, with 8 bases between. Germline V CDR1 and CDR2: SGHDT, YYEEEE. CDR3 size: 14 residues. The chain's CDR3 is CASSLEGRNQPQHF. The CDR3 coding sequence is TGTGCCAGCAGCTTGGAGGGGAGGAATCAGCCCCAGCATTTT.

The rearrangement uses TRBV11-3 and TRBJ2-5, with 8 bases fitting TRBD1. V dropped 1 base and J dropped 4; count of bases not matched to a gene: 5. The CDR3 has 15 amino acids. The germline gives CDR1 SGHNT, CDR2 YENEEA. CDR3 residues: CASSLGQGKRETQYF. The CDR3 nucleotides read TGTGCCAGCAGCTTAGGACAGGGGAAGAGAGAGACCCAGTACTTC.

This clonotype has at least ten counts. The chain is built from TRBV20-1 and TRBJ2-7; D remains unclear. V gave up 5 bases and J gave up 1 base, with 9 bases separating them. This CDR3 region has 12 residues. CDR1 is DFQATT and CDR2 is SNEGSKA in the germline V gene (reference sequence). The CDR3 nucleotides are TGCAGTGCTGTGACGCCTTCCTACGAGCAGTACTTC. Encoded protein: CSAVTPSYEQYF.

This clonotype has just a few counts. V and J are TRBV20-1 and TRBJ1-2; a weak D match, TRBD1 (6 bases). The CDR3 length is 15 residues. Germline V lookup: CDR1 DFQATT, CDR2 SNEGSKA (reference sequence). Trimming shortened V by 5 bases and J by 2 bases, and 18 bases separated the two germline ends. CDR3 in amino acids: CSARGQGTSNYGYTF. In DNA, the CDR3 is TGCAGTGCTCGGGGCCAGGGGACCTCAAACTATGGCTACACCTTC.